The T cell receptor beta chain described here comes from a study of cytomegalovirus exposure and HLA in healthy donors. A remark on this clone: What it binds is not known.

V shed 6 bases and J shed 4 bases, with 13 bases lying between them. The CDR3 runs to 14 residues. Germline CDR1 reads LNHDA; CDR2 reads SQIVND (reference sequence). Whole-study findings and limits: There was a cluster of highly shared sequence variants that was likely a sequencing artifact. Equally common other TCR beta chains were less clonally expanded than HLA-associated ones, a later analysis found.

The PCR contained 60 Vbeta and 13 Jbeta primers. Sequencing was performed with immunoSEQ multiplex PCR; in TCRdb, only in-frame clones are kept and a portion is missing. The table has roughly 180,000 clones, 77% seen once. The chain employs TRBV19 and TRBJ1-5; D may be TRBD1 (6 bases). Sequencing used PBMCs. This TCR was sampled from a man aged 18 to 30 in good health and CMV-seronegative. The CDR3 DNA sequence: TGTGCCAGTAGCGAACGACAGGTTAATCAGCCCCAGCATTTT. Its translation is CASSERQVNQPQHF. The variable domain in full, completed from reference TRBV19 and TRBJ1-5, reads DGGITQSPKYLFRKEGQNVTLSCEQNLNHDAMYWYRQDPGQGLRLIYYSQIVNDFQKGDIAEGYSVSREKKESFPLTVTSAQKNPTAFYLCASSERQVNQPQHFGDGTRLSIL.